The T cell receptor (beta chain) under discussion was sequenced for a study of blood T cells in healthy people across ages. General study points: Because donor CMV status was unknown, expanded clonotype changes were possibly confounded. Long-lived and aged donors differed, with more naive CD4+ cells and higher diversity in the long-lived.

This clonotype was observed a few times. Antigen: not known. The amount of total RNA extracted per sample was at least 5.5 micrograms. Germline CDR1 is MGHRA and CDR2 is YSYEKL. The CDR3 consists of 16 residues. Trimming took 4 bases from V and 1 from J; bases not matched to a gene: 4. Next came a second PCR, run for about 6 to 12 cycles, which used a sample-barcoded 5' primer along with a J-beta primer mix. TCRdb called the 5' RACE reads again in MiXCR, with one record for every CDR3 protein. The sample lists 700,000 to 850,000 distinct CDR3 sequences, about 55% seen once, with 40% to 50% in the top ten.

Material for sequencing was blood. The clonotype originates from a man older than 75 in good health. V gene TRBV4-1 combines with J gene TRBJ2-7, with TRBD2 matching 13 bases. The CDR3 spells CASSRGTSGTSYEQYF. CDR3 sequence (DNA): TGCGCCAGCAGCCGAGGGACTAGCGGGACATCCTACGAGCAGTACTTC.